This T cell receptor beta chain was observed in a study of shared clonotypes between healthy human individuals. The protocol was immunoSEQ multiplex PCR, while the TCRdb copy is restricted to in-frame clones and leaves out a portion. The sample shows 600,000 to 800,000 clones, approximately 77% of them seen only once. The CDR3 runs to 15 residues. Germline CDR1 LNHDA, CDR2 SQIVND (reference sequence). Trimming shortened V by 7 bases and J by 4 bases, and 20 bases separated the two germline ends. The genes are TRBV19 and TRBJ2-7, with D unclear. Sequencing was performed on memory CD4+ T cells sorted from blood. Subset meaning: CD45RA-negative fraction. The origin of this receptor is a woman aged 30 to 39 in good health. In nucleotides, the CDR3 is TGTGCCAGTACCACTTTTCGGGCAGGCAGATACGAGCAGTACTTC. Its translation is CASTTFRAGRYEQYF.